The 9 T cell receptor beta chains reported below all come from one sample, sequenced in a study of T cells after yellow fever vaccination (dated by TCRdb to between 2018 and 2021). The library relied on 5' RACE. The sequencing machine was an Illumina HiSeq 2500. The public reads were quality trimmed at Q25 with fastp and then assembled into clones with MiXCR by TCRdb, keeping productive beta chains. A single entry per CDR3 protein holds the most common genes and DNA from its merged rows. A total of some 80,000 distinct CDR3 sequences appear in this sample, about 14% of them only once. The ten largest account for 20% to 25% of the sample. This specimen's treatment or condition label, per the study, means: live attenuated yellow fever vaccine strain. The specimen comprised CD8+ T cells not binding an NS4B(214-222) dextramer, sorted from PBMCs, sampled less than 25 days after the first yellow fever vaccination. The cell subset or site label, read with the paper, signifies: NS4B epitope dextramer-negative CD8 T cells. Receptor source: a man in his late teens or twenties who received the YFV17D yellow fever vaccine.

The CDR3 DNA is TGCAGTGCTAGCCCAAGGACAGGGGGCTACGAGCAGTACTTC. Translating gives CSASPRTGGYEQYF. V is TRBV20-1 and J is TRBJ2-7; 10 nucleotides line up with TRBD1. V trimming: 3 bases; J trimming: 3 bases; junction bases outside the gene matches: 5. CDR1 DFQATT and CDR2 SNEGSKA come from the germline V gene (reference sequence). The length of the CDR3 is 14 residues.

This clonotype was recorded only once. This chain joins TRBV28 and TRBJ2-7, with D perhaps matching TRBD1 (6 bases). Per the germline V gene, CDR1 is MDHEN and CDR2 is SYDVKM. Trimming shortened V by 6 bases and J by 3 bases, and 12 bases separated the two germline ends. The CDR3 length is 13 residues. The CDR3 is CASRGTTIYEQYF. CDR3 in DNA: TGTGCCAGCAGGGGGACAACGATCTACGAGCAGTACTTC. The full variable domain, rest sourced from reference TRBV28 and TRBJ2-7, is DVKVTQSSRYLVKRTGEKVFLECVQDMDHENMFWYRQDPGLGLRLIYFSYDVKMKEKGDIPEGYSVSREKKERFSLILESASTNQTSMYLCASRGTTIYEQYFGPGTRLTVT.

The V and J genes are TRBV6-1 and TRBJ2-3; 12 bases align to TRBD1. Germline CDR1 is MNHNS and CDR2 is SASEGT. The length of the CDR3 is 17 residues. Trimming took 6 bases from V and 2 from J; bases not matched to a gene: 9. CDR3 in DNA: TGTGCCAGCAGCCTGGGACAGGGGGCGGTTGTCACAGATACGCAGTATTTT. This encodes CASSLGQGAVVTDTQYF.

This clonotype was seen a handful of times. CDR3 region: CASSRDRGSNQPQHF. The DNA for the CDR3 is TGTGCCAGTAGTAGGGACAGGGGTAGCAATCAGCCCCAGCATTTT. The chain employs TRBV19 and TRBJ1-5; 10 bases map to TRBD1. This CDR3 is built from 15 residues. After removal of 4 bases from V and 0 bases from J, the junction contained 0 bases not matched to a gene. Germline-derived CDR1 and CDR2 are LNHDA and SQIVND (reference sequence).

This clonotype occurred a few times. CDR3 protein: CASSQVIGGGGRTDTQYF. CDR3 in DNA: TGTGCCAGCAGCCAAGTAATCGGCGGGGGGGGCCGCACAGATACGCAGTATTTT. The genes are TRBV3-1 and TRBJ2-3; TRBD2 matches 9 bases. The germline V gene has CDR1 LGHDT and CDR2 YNNKEL (reference sequence). This CDR3 has 18 amino acids. Trimming at V came to 1 base and at J to 1 base, leaving 9 bases not matched to a gene.

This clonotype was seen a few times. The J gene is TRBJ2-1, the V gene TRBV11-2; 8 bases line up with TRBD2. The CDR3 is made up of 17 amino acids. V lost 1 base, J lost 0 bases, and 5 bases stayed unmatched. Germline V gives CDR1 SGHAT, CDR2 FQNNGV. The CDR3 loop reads CASSLGTSGRSYNEQFF. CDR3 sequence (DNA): TGTGCCAGCAGCTTAGGCACTAGCGGCCGCTCCTACAATGAGCAGTTCTTC.

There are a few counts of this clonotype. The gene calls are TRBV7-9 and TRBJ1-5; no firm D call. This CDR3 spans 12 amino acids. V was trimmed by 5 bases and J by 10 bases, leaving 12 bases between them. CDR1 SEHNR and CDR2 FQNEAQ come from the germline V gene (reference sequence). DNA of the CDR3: TGTGCCAGCAGCCCGAGTGGAGGCCCCCAGCATTTT. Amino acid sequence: CASSPSGGPQHF.

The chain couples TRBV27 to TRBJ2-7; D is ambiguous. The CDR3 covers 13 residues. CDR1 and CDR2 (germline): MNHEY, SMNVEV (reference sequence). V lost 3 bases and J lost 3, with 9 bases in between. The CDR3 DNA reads TGTGCCAGCAGTTTCACCCTTGACTACGAGCAGTACTTC. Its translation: CASSFTLDYEQYF.

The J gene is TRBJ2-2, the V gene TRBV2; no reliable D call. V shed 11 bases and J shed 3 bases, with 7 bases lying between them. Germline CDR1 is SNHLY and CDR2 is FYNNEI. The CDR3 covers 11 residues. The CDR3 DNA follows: TGTGCCGACGGCGACACCGGGGAGCTGTTTTTT. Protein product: CADGDTGELFF.